This T cell receptor (beta chain) originates from a study of OX40 agonist ivuxolimab in advanced cancers. CDR1 and CDR2 (germline): SGHAT, FQNNGV. V gave up 5 bases and J gave up 2 bases, with 7 bases separating them. This CDR3 region has 12 residues. The table came from immunoSEQ multiplex PCR; TCRdb's copy has only in-frame clones and leaves some out. The table has roughly 90,000 clones, roughly 89% seen once; the top ten hold roughly 9.3%. The sequences come from CD4+ or CD8+ T cells sorted from blood, collected in a trial of the OX40 agonist ivuxolimab. The sequence was obtained from an adult with an advanced solid tumor such as melanoma, head and neck, liver or kidney cancer. V is TRBV11-2 and J is TRBJ2-7, with D hard to call. This CDR3 is CASSPTAYEQYF. CDR3 in DNA: TGTGCCAGCAGCCCGACGGCCTACGAGCAGTACTTC.